One sample yielded the 30 T cell receptor beta chains listed below, sequenced in a study of CD8+CD57+ T cells in acquired aplastic anemia. CDR3 and TCR beta VDJ profiling relied on a genomic DNA template. TCRdb re-called the reads through MiXCR, storing one row per CDR3 protein. The profile shows 180,000 or so distinct CDR3 sequences, 48% of them singletons. For sequencing, patients were chosen who had shown expansion of CD8+CD57+ cells by flow cytometry. Sequenced material: sorted CD4+, CD8+, or CD8+CD57+ T cells (not recorded which) from PBMCs. These receptors came from a human donor with aplastic anemia.

This clonotype occurred many times. The chain recombines TRBV5-1 with TRBJ1-5, with a tentative D call TRBD1 (5 bases). Trimming stripped 0 bases from V and 8 bases from J, with 18 bases between. Germline CDR1 reads SGHRS; CDR2 reads YFSETQ. This CDR3 is built from 16 residues. The CDR3, as DNA: TGCGCCAGCAGCTTGGGATCCGGGGCCGCGGCGGAGCCCCAGCATTTT. This translates into CASSLGSGAAAEPQHF.

The chain has TRBV29-1 and TRBJ1-2; no clear D gene. The germline V gene has CDR1 SQVTM and CDR2 ANQGSEA. Between the trimmed V and J ends, which lost 5 bases and 8 bases, there was a span of 15 bases. This CDR3 has 12 residues. The CDR3 DNA reads TGCAGCGTTCTAATCCCGTCGACGGGCTACACCTTC. It codes for CSVLIPSTGYTF.

This clonotype showed up many times. This rearrangement joins TRBV29-1 to TRBJ2-7; 15 bases match TRBD2. Germline V gene data show CDR1 as SQVTM and CDR2 as ANQGSEA. V trimming: 7 bases; J trimming: 1 base; junction bases outside the gene matches: 14. This CDR3 is built from 18 residues. The chain's CDR3 is CSGASGGTSGRPSYEQYF. CDR3 in DNA: TGCAGCGGGGCATCCGGAGGGACTAGCGGGAGGCCTTCCTACGAGCAGTACTTC.

Notes on this clonotype: Since a much larger clone is just one base distant, this may be a read error. This chain connects TRBV12-5 to TRBJ2-7, with D perhaps being TRBD1 or TRBD2 (6 bases each). The V end was cut by 10 bases, the J end by 5 bases, with 21 bases between. The CDR3 runs to 14 residues. Germline CDR1 is LGHNT and CDR2 is FRNRAP. CDR3 sequence reads: CATNNGGQWDEQYF. CDR3 coding DNA: TGTGCTACAAATAACGGGGGCCAATGGGACGAGCAGTACTTC.

V is TRBV28 and J is TRBJ2-7; tentative D call: TRBD2 (5 bases). The V and J ends lost 4 bases and 2 bases respectively, with 12 bases between them. Germline lookup yields CDR1 MDHEN and CDR2 SYDVKM. The CDR3 runs 14 residues. The CDR3 nucleotides are TGTGCCAGCAGTTCGGCAGGAGGAACCTACGAGCAGTACTTC. It translates to CASSSAGGTYEQYF.

This clonotype was seen repeatedly, ten times or more. The V gene is TRBV7-3, the J gene TRBJ2-5; no clear D gene. The V end was cut by 3 bases, the J end by 4 bases, with 6 bases between. CDR3 length equals 12 residues. Germline lookup yields CDR1 SGHTA and CDR2 FQGTGA. The CDR3 DNA is TGTGCCAGCAGCTTCCCTGGAGAGACCCAGTACTTC. This encodes CASSFPGETQYF.

There are a few counts of this clonotype. This sequence joins TRBV5-1 and TRBJ2-7; D possibly matches TRBD1 or TRBD2 (5 bases each). The CDR3 contains 13 residues. The germline V gene encodes CDR1 SGHRS and CDR2 YFSETQ. V gave up 0 bases and J gave up 7 bases, with 11 bases separating them. The CDR3, as DNA: TGCGCCAGCAGCTTGGGAGGGGCTGAGGAGCAGTACTTC. The encoded protein is CASSLGGAEEQYF.

This clonotype occurred a few times. This chain connects TRBV20-1 to TRBJ1-1; 7 bases align to TRBD1. The V gene's germline CDR1 is DFQATT and CDR2 SNEGSKA (reference sequence). This CDR3 is built from 13 residues. V shed 7 bases, J shed 1 base, and the junction held 6 bases outside the gene matches. The CDR3 here is CSVTTGTNTEAFF. Written as DNA, the CDR3 is TGCAGTGTCACGACAGGGACGAACACTGAAGCTTTCTTT.

This clonotype ranks as medium-sized. V and J are TRBV19 and TRBJ2-2; D not certain. The CDR3 runs to 12 residues. The germline gives CDR1 LNHDA, CDR2 SQIVND (reference sequence). V gave up 8 bases and J gave up 5 bases, with 9 bases separating them. The CDR3 DNA reads as TGTGCCAGTTGTCACGGAACCGGGGAGCTGTTTTTT. As protein: CASCHGTGELFF.

This clonotype was counted many times. The chain combines TRBV6-1 with TRBJ2-7, with TRBD2 matching 14 bases. Per germline, CDR1 MNHNS and CDR2 SASEGT. Unmatched junction bases numbered 7, after V lost 5 bases and J lost 7 bases. This CDR3 comprises 15 residues. The CDR3 region is CASSPGLAGVREQYF. CDR3 DNA: TGTGCCAGCAGTCCGGGACTAGCGGGAGTTAGGGAGCAGTACTTC.

This clonotype was observed at least ten times. The rearrangement joins TRBV6-1 to TRBJ2-7; weak D call: TRBD2 (7 bases). The germline gives CDR1 MNHNS, CDR2 SASEGT. Trimming took 6 bases from V and 0 from J, leaving 15 bases between them. The CDR3 loop spans 15 amino acids. The CDR3 DNA sequence: TGTGCCAGCAGCCGCACGGGGGGCGGCTCCTACGAGCAGTACTTC. It is translated as CASSRTGGGSYEQYF.

The chain recombines TRBV3-1 with TRBJ2-5; the D gene is possibly TRBD1 (5 bases). The V end lost 1 base, the J end lost 5 bases, and 14 bases lay between the germline ends. From germline, CDR1 is LGHDT and CDR2 YNNKEL (reference sequence). The CDR3 extends over 15 amino acids. The CDR3 coding sequence is TGTGCCAGCAGCCAAGGGGGCCCCCTCCCGGAGACCCAGTACTTC. This gives the protein CASSQGGPLPETQYF.

The chain employs TRBV19 and TRBJ2-5; no clear D gene. Trimming took 1 base from V and 5 from J, leaving 11 bases between them. Germline V gene lookup returns CDR1 LNHDA and CDR2 SQIVND (reference sequence). CDR3 size: 14 residues. CDR3 loop: CASSIADGWETQYF. CDR3 DNA sequence: TGTGCCAGTAGTATAGCAGATGGGTGGGAGACCCAGTACTTC.

The chain uses TRBV7-8 and TRBJ1-1; D perhaps matches TRBD1 (6 bases). The CDR3 consists of 14 residues. Germline V CDR1 and CDR2: SGHVS, FQNEAQ. Trimming removed 3 bases at V and 4 bases at J, with 12 bases between. CDR3 nucleotides: TGTGCCAGCAGCTTGGGGGCCCACCTCACTGAAGCTTTCTTT. Protein: CASSLGAHLTEAFF.

This clonotype was observed a handful of times. This chain joins TRBV20-1 and TRBJ2-7, with 8 nucleotides matching TRBD1. Germline CDR1 DFQATT, CDR2 SNEGSKA (reference sequence). Losses at the gene ends were 6 bases for V and 5 bases for J; bases not matched to a gene: 15. There are 15 residues in the CDR3. The CDR3 here is CSAEFRGRVVDEQYF. The CDR3 DNA follows: TGCAGTGCCGAGTTCAGGGGGCGTGTCGTCGACGAGCAGTACTTC.

This clonotype was observed at least ten times. The V and J genes are TRBV5-1 and TRBJ2-2; 8 positions agree with TRBD1. Germline V CDR1 and CDR2: SGHRS, YFSETQ. With 0 bases clipped from V and 4 bases from J, the junction kept 8 bases outside the gene matches. The CDR3 has 17 residues. The CDR3: CASSLALTGAGTGELFF. CDR3 DNA: TGCGCCAGCAGCTTGGCCTTGACAGGGGCTGGCACCGGGGAGCTGTTTTTT.

This clonotype came up once. V is TRBV20-1 and J is TRBJ2-3; D remains unclear. The J call may be in error: the DNA end matches TRBJ1-5 better. This CDR3 spans 15 amino acids. Germline V CDR1 and CDR2: DFQATT, SNEGSKA (reference sequence). CDR3 DNA sequence: TGCAGTGCTAGCCGGCGGGAGGATGGCACAGATATGCAGCATTTT. Its translation: CSASRREDGTDMQHF.

This CDR3 reads CASSQARGSDTQYF. CDR3 nucleotides: TGTGCCAGCAGCCAGGCCAGGGGGTCGGATACGCAGTATTTT. The chain recombines TRBV9 with TRBJ2-3; 7 nucleotides line up with TRBD1. The J segment lost 6 bases and the V segment lost 4 bases, leaving 8 bases of the junction unmatched. Germline-derived CDR1 and CDR2 are SGDLS and YYNGEE. The CDR3 is 14 amino acids.

This clonotype was recorded at least ten times. The rearrangement uses TRBV13 and TRBJ2-7; 11 positions agree with TRBD2. The germline V gene has CDR1 PRHDT and CDR2 FYEKMQ (reference sequence). J was trimmed by 2 bases and V by 3 bases; bases with no gene match: 6. CDR3 length: 16 residues. CDR3 sequence: CASSFKLAGATYEQYF. CDR3 bases: TGTGCCAGCAGCTTTAAACTAGCGGGGGCTACCTACGAGCAGTACTTC.

V usage is TRBV20-1 and J usage is TRBJ2-4; 10 nucleotides line up with TRBD1. The CDR3 has 12 amino acids. Trimming removed 6 bases from V and 7 bases from J; junction bases left unmatched: 3. Germline V gene data show CDR1 as DFQATT and CDR2 as SNEGSKA (reference sequence). CDR3 protein: CSAKTGGNIQYF. In nucleotides, the CDR3 is TGCAGTGCCAAGACAGGGGGCAACATTCAGTACTTC.

The chain links TRBV10-2 to TRBJ2-3, with D tentatively TRBD2 (6 bases). With 3 bases removed from V and 3 bases from J, the gap between germline ends came to 13 bases. The germline CDR1 and CDR2 sequences are WSHSY and SAAADI. The CDR3 length is 15 residues. CDR3 sequence reads: CASSDSRLVTDTQYF. The CDR3 DNA sequence: TGCGCCAGCAGTGATTCGAGACTAGTAACAGATACGCAGTATTTT.

The sample holds one count of this clonotype. The V and J genes are TRBV2 and TRBJ2-3, with unresolved D. The V end was cut by 4 bases, the J end by 6 bases, with 5 bases between. The germline V gene has CDR1 SNHLY and CDR2 FYNNEI. This CDR3 has 11 residues. CDR3 loop: CASSAADTQYF. In nucleotides, the CDR3 is TGTGCCAGCAGTGCCGCCGATACGCAGTATTTT.

The chain uses TRBV10-3 and TRBJ1-1, with D possibly being TRBD1 (5 bases). Germline lookup yields CDR1 ENHRY and CDR2 SYGVKD. V lost 7 bases and J lost 5, with 14 bases in between. The CDR3 loop spans 13 amino acids. CDR3 bases: TGTGCCATCAAAGAGCTTGACAGAACTGAAGCTTTCTTT. As protein: CAIKELDRTEAFF.

The chain employs TRBV4-1 and TRBJ2-7, with TRBD1 as a possible D gene (5 bases). The CDR3 covers 14 residues. Per the germline V gene, CDR1 is MGHRA and CDR2 is YSYEKL. Trimming left V 3 bases short and J 6 bases short, with 15 bases between. As DNA, the CDR3 is TGCGCCAGCAGCCACAGTCAGGGTGCGCTCGAGCAGTACTTC. Translation: CASSHSQGALEQYF.

This clonotype was seen only once. CDR3 region: CSAIRGDGGDTQYF. Written as DNA, the CDR3 is TGCAGTGCTATTCGGGGGGATGGGGGAGATACGCAGTATTTT. This chain uses TRBV20-1 with TRBJ2-3, with 7 bases matching TRBD2. Germline loops: CDR1 DFQATT, CDR2 SNEGSKA (reference sequence). This CDR3 spans 14 amino acids. The V and J ends lost 4 bases and 5 bases, in that order; junction bases with no gene match: 9.

Note on this clonotype: At one end, the junction sequence differs from germline, possibly due to a read error. The chain is built from TRBV2 and TRBJ2-5; no definite D call. Germline CDR1 is SNHLY and CDR2 is FYNNEI. There are 13 residues in the CDR3. The DNA of the CDR3 is TGTGCCAGCAGGGAAGGTGGTCGGGAGACCCAGTACTTC. It is translated as CASREGGRETQYF.

Ten or more counts support this clonotype. The CDR3 coding sequence is TGTGCCAGCAGCTATGGGACTAGCGGGAGAAGGTTAGGAGAGACCCAGTACTTC. Protein: CASSYGTSGRRLGETQYF. The chain couples TRBV11-2 to TRBJ2-5; 14 bases agree with TRBD2. There are 18 residues in the CDR3. Germline CDR1 SGHAT, CDR2 FQNNGV. V shed 4 bases and J 4 bases; nucleotides not matched to a gene: 11.

V and J are TRBV10-3 and TRBJ1-2; TRBD1 agrees at 7 bases. V shed 8 bases and J 6 bases; nucleotides not matched to a gene: 3. Germline CDR1 and CDR2: ENHRY and SYGVKD. This CDR3 contains 11 residues. The CDR3 DNA reads TGTGCCATCGACAGGGAGGATGGCTACACCTTC. Protein sequence: CAIDREDGYTF.

Concerning this clonotype: A much larger clone differs from this one at a single base, so this may be a read error. The rearrangement joins TRBV5-1 to TRBJ2-3, with D perhaps matching TRBD2 (5 bases). Trimming took off 0 bases at V and 3 bases at J, with 14 bases between the two ends. The V gene's germline CDR1 is SGHRS and CDR2 YFSETQ. This CDR3 region has 16 residues. The CDR3 nucleotides read TGCGCCAGCAGCTTGGGTGGGAGTGCCGAAACAGATACGCAGTATTTT. Translated: CASSLGGSAETDTQYF.

This clonotype came up once. Being one base from a much bigger clone, this may be a read error. V gene TRBV6-1 combines with J gene TRBJ2-7; D is possibly TRBD1 or TRBD2 (5 bases each). Trimming took off 8 bases at V and 0 bases at J, with 17 bases between the two ends. From germline, CDR1 is MNHNS and CDR2 SASEGT. The CDR3 consists of 15 residues. The CDR3 is CASRNGPGPSYEQYF. The CDR3 region has the DNA TGTGCCAGCCGAAACGGTCCGGGACCCTCCTACGAGCAGTACTTC.